A single sample gave rise to the 5 T cell receptor beta chains below, sequenced in a study of control samples from healthy donors and cancer patients. Assay: immunoSEQ multiplex PCR; the TCRdb copy retains only in-frame clones and omits some. This sample has about 58,000 clones, with 87% found just once. Source material: PBMCs. All receptors come from a woman in her sixties with lung cancer.

The rearrangement links TRBV12-3 or TRBV12-4 to TRBJ2-7, with D hard to call. The CDR3 extends over 13 amino acids. Trimming removed 6 bases at V and 6 bases at J, with 15 bases between. For the CDR3, the DNA is TGTGCCAGCAGCCGTTTCCCCCCTAGCGAGCAGTACTTC. Translated: CASSRFPPSEQYF.

This clone was seen only once. Here the CDR3 reads CASRDSRSTDTQYF. For the CDR3, the DNA is TGTGCCAGCCGGGACAGCCGTAGCACAGATACGCAGTATTTT. The chain carries TRBV25-1 and TRBJ2-3, with 7 bases fitting TRBD1. The CDR3 is 14 residues long. The V gene end was trimmed by 8 bases and the J gene end by 0 bases; junction bases not matched to a gene: 5. Germline CDR1 MGHDK, CDR2 SYGVNS.

This sequence joins TRBV3-1 (or the pseudogene TRBV3-2) and TRBJ1-2; D is possibly TRBD1 (6 bases). From germline, CDR1 is LGHDT and CDR2 YNNKEL (reference sequence). The length of the CDR3 is 13 residues. Trimming shortened V by 5 bases and J by 4 bases, and 11 bases separated the two germline ends. CDR3 nucleotides: TGTGCCAGCAGCATCGCACAGGGCTATGGCTACACCTTC. This encodes CASSIAQGYGYTF.

This clone was picked up one time. The same CDR3 is also encoded by other DNA sequences in this sample. The chain links TRBV30 to TRBJ1-1, with D maybe TRBD1 (5 bases). This CDR3 has 13 amino acids. CDR1 and CDR2 from the germline V gene are GTSNPN and SVGIG (reference sequence). V was clipped by 0 bases and J by 5 bases, with 10 bases between them. The DNA for the CDR3 is TGTGCCTGGAGTGTACTCGGGGGGACTGAAGCTTTCTTT. It codes for CAWSVLGGTEAFF.

The rearrangement joins TRBV7-6 to TRBJ2-3, with TRBD2 identical over 8 bases. Germline CDR1 SGHVS, CDR2 FNYEAQ. V lost 1 base, J lost 4 bases, and 7 bases stayed unmatched. This CDR3 is built from 16 residues. The CDR3 here is CASSLGTSRSADTQYF. The CDR3 coding sequence is TGTGCCAGCAGCTTAGGGACTAGCCGGTCTGCAGATACGCAGTATTTT.